This entry concerns a single T cell receptor beta chain. As yet, its antigen is unknown. Use of 60 Vbeta and 13 Jbeta primers characterized the PCR. Clones were sequenced by immunoSEQ multiplex PCR, and TCRdb holds only the in-frame ones, with some missing. The table includes approximately 70,000 clones, more than 70% detected once. This sample stems from a study of cytomegalovirus exposure and HLA in healthy donors. Study-level findings and limits: When analyzed later, a missense DCLRE1C variant was found to be linked to TCR beta V- and J-gene trimming.

Germline V gene data show CDR1 as SGHVS and CDR2 as FQNEAQ. With V trimmed by 7 bases and J by 4 bases, 7 bases remained unmatched. This CDR3 is 13 amino acids long. This chain joins TRBV7-8 and TRBJ2-7; TRBD1 aligns across 7 bases. This sequence originates from a woman aged 40 to 49 in good health and CMV-seropositive. Sequencing used PBMCs. The CDR3 sequence is CASNNGQAYEQYF. CDR3 bases: TGTGCCAGCAACAACGGACAGGCGTACGAGCAGTACTTC.